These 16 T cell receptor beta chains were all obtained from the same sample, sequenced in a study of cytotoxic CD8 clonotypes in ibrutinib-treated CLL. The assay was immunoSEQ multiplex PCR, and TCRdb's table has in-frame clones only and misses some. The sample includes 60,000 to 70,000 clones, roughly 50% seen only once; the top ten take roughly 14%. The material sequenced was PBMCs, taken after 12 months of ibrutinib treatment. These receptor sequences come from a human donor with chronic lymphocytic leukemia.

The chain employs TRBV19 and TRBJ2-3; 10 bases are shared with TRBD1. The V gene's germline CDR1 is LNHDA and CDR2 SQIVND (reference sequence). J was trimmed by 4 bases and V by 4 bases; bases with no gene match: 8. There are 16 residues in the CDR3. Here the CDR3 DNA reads TGTGCCAGTAGTAGTCCCGGGACAGGGGTACCAGATACGCAGTATTTT. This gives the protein CASSSPGTGVPDTQYF. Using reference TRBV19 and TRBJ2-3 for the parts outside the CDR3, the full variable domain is DGGITQSPKYLFRKEGQNVTLSCEQNLNHDAMYWYRQDPGQGLRLIYYSQIVNDFQKGDIAEGYSVSREKKESFPLTVTSAQKNPTAFYLCASSSPGTGVPDTQYFGPGTRLTVL.

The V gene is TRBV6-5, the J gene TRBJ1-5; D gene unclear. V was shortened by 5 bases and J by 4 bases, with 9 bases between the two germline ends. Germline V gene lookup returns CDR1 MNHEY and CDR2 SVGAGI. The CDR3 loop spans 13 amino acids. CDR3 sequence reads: CASSRNRNQPQHF. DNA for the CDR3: TGTGCCAGCAGTAGGAACAGAAATCAGCCCCAGCATTTT.

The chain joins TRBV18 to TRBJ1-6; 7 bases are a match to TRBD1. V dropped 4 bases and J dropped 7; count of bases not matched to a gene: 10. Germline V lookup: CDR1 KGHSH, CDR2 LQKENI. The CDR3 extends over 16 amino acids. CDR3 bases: TGTGCCAGCTCACTAGAACAGGGGACATGGAATTCACCCCTCCACTTT. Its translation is CASSLEQGTWNSPLHF.

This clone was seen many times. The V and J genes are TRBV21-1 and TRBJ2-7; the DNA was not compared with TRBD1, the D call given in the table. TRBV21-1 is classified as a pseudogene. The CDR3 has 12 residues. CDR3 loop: CASSGKGYEQYV. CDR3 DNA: TGTGCCAGCAGCGGGAAGGGGTACGAGCAGTACGTC.

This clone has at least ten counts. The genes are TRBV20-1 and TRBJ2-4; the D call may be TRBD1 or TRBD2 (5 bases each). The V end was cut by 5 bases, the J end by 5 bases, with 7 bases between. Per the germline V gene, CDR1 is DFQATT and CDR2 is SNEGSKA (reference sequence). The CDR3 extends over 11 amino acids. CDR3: CSAWDQNIQYF. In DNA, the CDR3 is TGCAGTGCTTGGGACCAAAACATTCAGTACTTC.

In DNA form, the CDR3 reads TGTGCCAGCAGTGAACAGGTGCTCTATGGCTACACCTTC. Translating gives CASSEQVLYGYTF. This chain connects TRBV6-1 to TRBJ1-2; no reliable D call. The germline V and J ends were trimmed by 2 bases and 4 bases, with 8 bases remaining between them. The V gene's germline CDR1 is MNHNS and CDR2 SASEGT. This CDR3 has 13 residues.

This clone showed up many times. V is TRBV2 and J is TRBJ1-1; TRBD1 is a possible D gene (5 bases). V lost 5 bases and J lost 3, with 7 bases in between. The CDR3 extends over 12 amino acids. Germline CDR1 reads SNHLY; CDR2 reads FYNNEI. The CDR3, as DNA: TGTGCCAGCAGTTGGGGGTACACTGAAGCTTTCTTT. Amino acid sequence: CASSWGYTEAFF.

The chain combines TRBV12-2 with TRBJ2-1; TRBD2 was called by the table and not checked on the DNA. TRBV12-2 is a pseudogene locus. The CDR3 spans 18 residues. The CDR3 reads CASRPRFWWTRGRNEQFF. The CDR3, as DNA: TGTGCAAGTCGCCCCCGGTTCTGGTGGACTAGAGGCCGCAATGAGCAGTTCTTC.

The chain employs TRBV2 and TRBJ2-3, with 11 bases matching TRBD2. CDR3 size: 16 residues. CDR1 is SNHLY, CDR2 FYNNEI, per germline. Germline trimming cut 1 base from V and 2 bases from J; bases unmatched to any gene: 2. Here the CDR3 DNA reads TGTGCCAGCAGTGAAGGACTAGCGGGAACCACAGATACGCAGTATTTT. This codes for CASSEGLAGTTDTQYF.

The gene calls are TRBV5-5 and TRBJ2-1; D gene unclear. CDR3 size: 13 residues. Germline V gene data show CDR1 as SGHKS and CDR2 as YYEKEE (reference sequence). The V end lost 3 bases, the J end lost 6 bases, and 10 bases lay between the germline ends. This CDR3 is CASSSVVRNEQFF. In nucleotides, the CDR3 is TGTGCCAGCAGCTCAGTAGTACGCAATGAGCAGTTCTTC.

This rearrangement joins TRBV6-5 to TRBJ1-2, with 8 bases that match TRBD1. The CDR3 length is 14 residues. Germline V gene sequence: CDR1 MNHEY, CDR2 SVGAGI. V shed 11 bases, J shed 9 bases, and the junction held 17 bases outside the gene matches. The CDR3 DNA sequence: TGTGCCGAACCGAAGGTACAGGGGGTTTTTTGCTACACCTTC. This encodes CAEPKVQGVFCYTF.

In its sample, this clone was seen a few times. This CDR3 reads CASSLGPTGGSPYEQYF. CDR3 DNA sequence: TGTGCCAGCAGCTTAGGGCCCACGGGAGGCTCCCCGTACGAGCAGTACTTC. This chain connects TRBV7-9 to TRBJ2-7; 7 bases agree with TRBD2. After removal of 1 base from V and 4 bases from J, the junction contained 13 bases not matched to a gene. The CDR3 sequence is 17 residues long. The germline V gene has CDR1 SEHNR and CDR2 FQNEAQ (reference sequence).

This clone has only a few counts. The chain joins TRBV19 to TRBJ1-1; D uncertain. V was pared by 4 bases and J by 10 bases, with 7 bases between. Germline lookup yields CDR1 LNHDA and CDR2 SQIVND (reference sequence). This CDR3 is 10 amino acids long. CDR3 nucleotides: TGTGCCAGTAGTAACGGTGGAGCTTTCTTT. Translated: CASSNGGAFF.

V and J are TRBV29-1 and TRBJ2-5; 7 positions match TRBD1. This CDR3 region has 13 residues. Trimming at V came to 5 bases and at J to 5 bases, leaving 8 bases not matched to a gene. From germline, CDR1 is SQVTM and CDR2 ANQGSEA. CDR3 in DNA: TGCAGCGTTATAGGGGGCGGATCTGAGACCCAGTACTTC. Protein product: CSVIGGGSETQYF. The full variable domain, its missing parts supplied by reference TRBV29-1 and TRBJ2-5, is SAVISQKPSRDICQRGTSLTIQCQVDSQVTMMFWYRQQPGQSLTLIATANQGSEATYESGFVIDKFPISRPNLTFSTLTVSNMSPEDSSIYLCSVIGGGSETQYFGPGTRLLVL.

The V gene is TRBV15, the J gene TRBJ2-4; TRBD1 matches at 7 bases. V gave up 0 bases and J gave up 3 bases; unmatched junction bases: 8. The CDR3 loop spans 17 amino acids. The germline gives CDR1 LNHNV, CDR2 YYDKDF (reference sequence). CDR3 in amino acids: CATSRDDRVIGKNIQYF. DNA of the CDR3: TGTGCCACCAGCAGAGATGACAGGGTGATCGGCAAAAACATTCAGTACTTC. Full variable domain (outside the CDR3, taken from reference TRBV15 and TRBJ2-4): DAMVIQNPRYQVTQFGKPVTLSCSQTLNHNVMYWYQQKSSQAPKLLFHYYDKDFNNEADTPDNFQSRRPNTSFCFLDIRSPGLGDTAMYLCATSRDDRVIGKNIQYFGAGTRLSVL.

This CDR3 is CASSLAGTGDLRVQYF. The CDR3 nucleotides read TGTGCCAGCAGCCTCGCCGGAACCGGGGATCTCCGTGTGCAGTACTTC. V is TRBV5-4 and J is TRBJ2-7; D may be TRBD2 (5 bases). With 4 bases removed from V and 9 bases from J, the gap between germline ends came to 26 bases. The CDR3 has 16 amino acids. Germline values: CDR1 SGHNT, CDR2 YYREEE (reference sequence).